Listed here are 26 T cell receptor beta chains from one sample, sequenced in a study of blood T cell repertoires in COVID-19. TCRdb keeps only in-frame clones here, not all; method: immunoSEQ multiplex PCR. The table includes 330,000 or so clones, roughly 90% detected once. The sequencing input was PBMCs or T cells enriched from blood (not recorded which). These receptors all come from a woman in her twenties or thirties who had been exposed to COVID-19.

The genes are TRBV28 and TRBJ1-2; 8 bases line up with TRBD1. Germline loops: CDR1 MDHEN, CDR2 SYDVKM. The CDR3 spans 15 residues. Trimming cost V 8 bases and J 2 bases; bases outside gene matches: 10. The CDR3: CASVGSDRANYGYTF. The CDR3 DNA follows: TGTGCCAGCGTTGGATCGGACAGGGCAAACTATGGCTACACCTTC.

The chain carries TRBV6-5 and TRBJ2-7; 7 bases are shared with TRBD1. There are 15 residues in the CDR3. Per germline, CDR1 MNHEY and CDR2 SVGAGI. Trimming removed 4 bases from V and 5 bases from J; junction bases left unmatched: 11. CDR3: CASSSYPGQSNEQYF. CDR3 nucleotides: TGTGCCAGCAGTTCATATCCGGGACAGAGCAACGAGCAGTACTTC.

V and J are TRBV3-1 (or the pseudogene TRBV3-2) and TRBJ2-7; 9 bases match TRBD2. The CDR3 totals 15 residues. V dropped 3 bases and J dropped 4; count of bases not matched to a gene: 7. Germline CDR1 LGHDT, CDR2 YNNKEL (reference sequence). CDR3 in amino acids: CASSHPSGIGYEQYF. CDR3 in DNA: TGTGCCAGCAGCCATCCTAGCGGGATAGGTTACGAGCAGTACTTC.

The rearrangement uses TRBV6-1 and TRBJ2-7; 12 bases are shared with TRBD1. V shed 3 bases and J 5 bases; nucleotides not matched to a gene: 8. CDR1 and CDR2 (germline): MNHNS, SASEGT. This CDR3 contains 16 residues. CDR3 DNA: TGTGCCAGCAGTGACCTCCGGGACAGGGGGCGGGACGAGCAGTACTTC. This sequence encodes CASSDLRDRGRDEQYF.

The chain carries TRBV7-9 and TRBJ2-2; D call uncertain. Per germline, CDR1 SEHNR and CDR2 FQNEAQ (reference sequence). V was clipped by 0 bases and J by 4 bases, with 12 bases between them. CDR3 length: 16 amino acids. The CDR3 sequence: CASSLALTFSTGELFF. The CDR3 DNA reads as TGTGCCAGCAGCTTAGCGCTAACTTTTTCCACCGGGGAGCTGTTTTTT. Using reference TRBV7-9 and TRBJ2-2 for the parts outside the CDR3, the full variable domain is DTGVSQNPRHKITKRGQNVTFRCDPISEHNRLYWYRQTLGQGPEFLTYFQNEAQLEKSRLLSDRFSAERPKGSFSTLEIQRTEQGDSAMYLCASSLALTFSTGELFFGEGSRLTVL.

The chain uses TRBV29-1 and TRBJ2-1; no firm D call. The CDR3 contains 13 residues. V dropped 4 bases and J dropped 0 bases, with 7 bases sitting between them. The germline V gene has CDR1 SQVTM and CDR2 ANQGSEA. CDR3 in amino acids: CSVAHHSYNEQFF. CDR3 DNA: TGCAGCGTTGCACACCACTCCTACAATGAGCAGTTCTTC.

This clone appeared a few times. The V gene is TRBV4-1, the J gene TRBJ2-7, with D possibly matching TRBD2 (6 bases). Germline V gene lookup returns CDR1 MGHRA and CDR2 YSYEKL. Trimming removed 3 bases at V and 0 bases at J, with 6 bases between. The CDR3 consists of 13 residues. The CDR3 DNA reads TGCGCCAGCAGCCACGGGGGCTCCTACGAGCAGTACTTC. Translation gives CASSHGGSYEQYF.

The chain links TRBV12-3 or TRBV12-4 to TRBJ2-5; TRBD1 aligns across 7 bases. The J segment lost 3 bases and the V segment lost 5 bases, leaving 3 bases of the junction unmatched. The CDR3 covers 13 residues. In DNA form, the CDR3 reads TGTGCCAGCAGTCCAGACAGGGAAGAGACCCAGTACTTC. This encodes CASSPDREETQYF.

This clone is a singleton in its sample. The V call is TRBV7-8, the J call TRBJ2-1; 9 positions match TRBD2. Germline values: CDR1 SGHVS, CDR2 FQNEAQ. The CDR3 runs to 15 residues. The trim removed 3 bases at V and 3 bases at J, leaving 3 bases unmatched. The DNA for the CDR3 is TGTGCCAGCAGCTTGACTAGCGGAAACTACAATGAGCAGTTCTTC. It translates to CASSLTSGNYNEQFF.

The CDR3 loop is CASPPGDGQAPSYEQYF. CDR3 DNA: TGTGCCAGCCCTCCTGGGGATGGACAGGCGCCCTCGTACGAGCAGTACTTC. The chain has TRBV28 and TRBJ2-7, with 7 bases fitting TRBD1. V lost 8 bases to trimming and J lost 4 bases; unmatched junction nucleotides: 20. CDR3 length: 17 amino acids. CDR1 and CDR2 (germline): MDHEN, SYDVKM.

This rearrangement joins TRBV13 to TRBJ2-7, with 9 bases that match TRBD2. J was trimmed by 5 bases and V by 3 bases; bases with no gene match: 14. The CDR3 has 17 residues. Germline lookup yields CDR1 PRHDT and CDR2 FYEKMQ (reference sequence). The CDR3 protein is CASSFGPTSGRRDEQYF. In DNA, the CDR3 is TGTGCCAGCAGCTTTGGACCGACTAGCGGTAGACGGGACGAGCAGTACTTC.

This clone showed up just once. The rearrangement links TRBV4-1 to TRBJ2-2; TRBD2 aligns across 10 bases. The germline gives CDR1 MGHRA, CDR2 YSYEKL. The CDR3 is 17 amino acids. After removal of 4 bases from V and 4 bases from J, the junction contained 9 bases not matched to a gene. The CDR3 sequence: CASSPGVAGGGTGELFF. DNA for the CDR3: TGCGCCAGCAGCCCGGGGGTAGCGGGAGGTGGCACCGGGGAGCTGTTTTTT.

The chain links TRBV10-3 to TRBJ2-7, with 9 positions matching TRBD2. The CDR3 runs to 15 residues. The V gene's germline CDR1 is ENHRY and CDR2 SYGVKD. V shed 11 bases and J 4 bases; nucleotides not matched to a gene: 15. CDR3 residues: CASKIDGTSSYEQYF. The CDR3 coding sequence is TGTGCCTCAAAAATCGACGGGACTAGCAGTTACGAGCAGTACTTC.

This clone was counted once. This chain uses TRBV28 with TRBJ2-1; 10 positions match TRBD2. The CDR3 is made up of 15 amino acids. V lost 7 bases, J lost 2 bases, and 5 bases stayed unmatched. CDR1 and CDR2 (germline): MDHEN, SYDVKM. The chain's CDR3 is CASTTSGMAYNEQFF. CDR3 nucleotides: TGTGCCAGCACAACTAGCGGGATGGCCTACAATGAGCAGTTCTTC.

Here the CDR3 reads CANTGDTGELFF. The CDR3 DNA is TGTGCCAACACAGGGGACACCGGGGAGCTGTTTTTT. The chain recombines TRBV2 with TRBJ2-2; TRBD1 agrees at 7 bases. The CDR3 runs to 12 residues. The germline CDR1 and CDR2 sequences are SNHLY and FYNNEI. With V trimmed by 10 bases and J by 3 bases, 2 bases remained unmatched.

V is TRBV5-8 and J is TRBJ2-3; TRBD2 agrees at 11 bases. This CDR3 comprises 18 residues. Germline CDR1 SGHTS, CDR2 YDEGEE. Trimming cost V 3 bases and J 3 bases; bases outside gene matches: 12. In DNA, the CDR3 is TGTGCCAGCAGCTCCCTAACCCAAACTAGCGGGAGTACAGATACGCAGTATTTT. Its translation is CASSSLTQTSGSTDTQYF.

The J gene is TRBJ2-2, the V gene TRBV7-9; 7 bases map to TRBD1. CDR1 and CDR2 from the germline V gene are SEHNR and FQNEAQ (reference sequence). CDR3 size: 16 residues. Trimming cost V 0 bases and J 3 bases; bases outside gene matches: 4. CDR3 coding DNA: TGTGCCAGCAGCTTAGCGGAGACAGGGTACACCGGGGAGCTGTTTTTT. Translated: CASSLAETGYTGELFF.

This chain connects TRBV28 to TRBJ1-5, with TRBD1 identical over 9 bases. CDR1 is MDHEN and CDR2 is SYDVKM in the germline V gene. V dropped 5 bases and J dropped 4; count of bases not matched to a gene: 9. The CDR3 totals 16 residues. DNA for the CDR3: TGTGCCAGCAGTGGCCACAGGGGGCCAGGGAATCAGCCCCAGCATTTT. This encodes CASSGHRGPGNQPQHF.

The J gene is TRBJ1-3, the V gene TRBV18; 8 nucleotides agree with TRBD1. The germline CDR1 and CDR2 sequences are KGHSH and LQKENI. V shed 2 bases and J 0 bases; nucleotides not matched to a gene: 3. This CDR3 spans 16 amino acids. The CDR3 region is CASSPGTGASGNTIYF. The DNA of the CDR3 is TGTGCCAGCTCACCAGGGACAGGCGCCTCTGGAAACACCATATATTTT.

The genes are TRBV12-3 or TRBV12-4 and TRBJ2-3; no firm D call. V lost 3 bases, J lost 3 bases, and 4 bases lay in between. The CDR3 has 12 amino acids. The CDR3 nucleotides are TGTGCCAGCAGTTTGAGTACAGATACGCAGTATTTT. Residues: CASSLSTDTQYF.

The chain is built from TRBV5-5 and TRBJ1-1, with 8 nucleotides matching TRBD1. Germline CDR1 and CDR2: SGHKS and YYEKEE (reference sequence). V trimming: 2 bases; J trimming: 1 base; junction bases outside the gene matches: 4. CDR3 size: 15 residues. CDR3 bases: TGTGCCAGCAGCTTCTTCGGACAGGGGAACACTGAAGCTTTCTTT. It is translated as CASSFFGQGNTEAFF.

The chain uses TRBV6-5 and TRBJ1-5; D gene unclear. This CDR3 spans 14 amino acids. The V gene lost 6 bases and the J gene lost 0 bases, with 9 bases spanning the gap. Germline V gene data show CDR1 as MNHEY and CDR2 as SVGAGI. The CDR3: CASREGLSNQPQHF. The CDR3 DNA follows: TGTGCCAGCAGGGAGGGTCTTAGCAATCAGCCCCAGCATTTT.

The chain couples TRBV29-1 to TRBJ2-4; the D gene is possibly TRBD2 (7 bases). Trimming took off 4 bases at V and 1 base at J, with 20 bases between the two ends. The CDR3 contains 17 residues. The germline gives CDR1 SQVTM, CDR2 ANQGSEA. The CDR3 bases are TGCAGCGTTGTAGGCAGGGGAGCGGGACCCGCCAAAAACATTCAGTACTTC. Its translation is CSVVGRGAGPAKNIQYF.

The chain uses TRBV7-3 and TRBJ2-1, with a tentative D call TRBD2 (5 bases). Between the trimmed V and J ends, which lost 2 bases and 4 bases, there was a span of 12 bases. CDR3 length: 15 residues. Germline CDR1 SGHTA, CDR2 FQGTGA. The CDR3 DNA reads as TGTGCCAGCAGCTTAGCCCCGGAGCGGTACAATGAGCAGTTCTTC. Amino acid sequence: CASSLAPERYNEQFF.

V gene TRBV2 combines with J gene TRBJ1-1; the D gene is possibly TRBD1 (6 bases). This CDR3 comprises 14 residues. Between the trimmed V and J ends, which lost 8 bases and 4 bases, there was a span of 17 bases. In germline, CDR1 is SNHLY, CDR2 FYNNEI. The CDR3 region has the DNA TGTGCCAGCGCCCCACGGAAACAGGGCACTGAAGCTTTCTTT. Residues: CASAPRKQGTEAFF.

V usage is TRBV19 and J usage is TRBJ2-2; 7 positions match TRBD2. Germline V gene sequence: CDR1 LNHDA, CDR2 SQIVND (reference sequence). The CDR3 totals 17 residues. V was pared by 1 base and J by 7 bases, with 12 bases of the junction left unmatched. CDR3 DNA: TGTGCCAGTAGTATAGCCCCCCCCCAGGGAGGGAGCGGGGAGCTGTTTTTT. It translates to CASSIAPPQGGSGELFF.